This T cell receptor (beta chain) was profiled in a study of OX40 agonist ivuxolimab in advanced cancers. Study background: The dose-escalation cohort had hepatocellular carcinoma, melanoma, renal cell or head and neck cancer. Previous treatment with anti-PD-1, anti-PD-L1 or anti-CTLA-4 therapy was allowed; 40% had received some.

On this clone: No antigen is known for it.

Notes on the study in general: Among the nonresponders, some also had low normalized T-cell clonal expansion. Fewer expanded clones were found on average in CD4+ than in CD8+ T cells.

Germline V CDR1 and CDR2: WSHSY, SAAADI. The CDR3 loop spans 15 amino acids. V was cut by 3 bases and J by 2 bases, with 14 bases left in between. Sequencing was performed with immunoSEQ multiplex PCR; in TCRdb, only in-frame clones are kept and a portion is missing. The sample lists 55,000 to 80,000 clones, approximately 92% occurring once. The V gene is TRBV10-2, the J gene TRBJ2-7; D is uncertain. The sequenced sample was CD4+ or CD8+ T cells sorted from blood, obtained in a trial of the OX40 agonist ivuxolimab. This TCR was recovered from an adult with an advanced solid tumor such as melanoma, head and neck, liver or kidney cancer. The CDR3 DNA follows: TGCGCCAGCAGTGATTGGGGTGGGTTAGCCTACGAGCAGTACTTC. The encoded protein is CASSDWGGLAYEQYF.